The 24 T cell receptor beta chains listed next were all sequenced from one sample in a study of blood T cell repertoires in COVID-19. Clones were sequenced by immunoSEQ multiplex PCR, and TCRdb holds only the in-frame ones, with some missing. There are more than 250,000 clones in the sample; about 91% occur only once, and 1.5% to 2% lies in the top ten. Specimen: peripheral blood. These receptors were obtained from a woman aged 25 to 39 with COVID-19, enrolled during active disease.

The rearrangement links TRBV27 to TRBJ1-2, with 7 bases matching TRBD1. This CDR3 has 14 amino acids. CDR1 and CDR2 (germline): MNHEY, SMNVEV (reference sequence). The V and J ends lost 4 bases and 4 bases, in that order; junction bases with no gene match: 6. The CDR3 sequence is CASSSGTDIYGYTF. The CDR3 nucleotides read TGTGCCAGCAGTTCAGGGACAGACATCTATGGCTACACCTTC.

The V and J genes are TRBV5-5 and TRBJ1-4; TRBD1 matches 9 bases. Germline values: CDR1 SGHKS, CDR2 YYEKEE (reference sequence). There are 18 residues in the CDR3. Germline trimming cut 0 bases from V and 8 bases from J; bases unmatched to any gene: 14. The CDR3 is CASSLGPDTGQGVEKLFF. CDR3 DNA sequence: TGTGCCAGCAGCTTGGGGCCGGACACGGGACAGGGAGTCGAAAAACTGTTTTTT. The full variable domain, with the rest looked up from reference TRBV5-5 and TRBJ1-4, is DAGVTQSPTHLIKTRGQQVTLRCSPISGHKSVSWYQQVLGQGPQFIFQYYEKEERGRGNFPDRFSARQFPNYSSELNVNALLLGDSALYLCASSLGPDTGQGVEKLFFGSGTQLSVL.

The chain has TRBV7-2 and TRBJ1-3; D is perhaps TRBD1 (6 bases). This CDR3 is built from 16 residues. Trimming removed 2 bases from V and 2 bases from J, with 13 bases in between. Germline values: CDR1 SGHTA, CDR2 FQGNSA. The CDR3 sequence is CASSLFPGEAGNTIYF. The CDR3 coding sequence is TGTGCCAGCAGCTTATTCCCAGGGGAAGCTGGAAACACCATATATTTT.

The rearrangement joins TRBV4-3 to TRBJ1-2, with 7 bases fitting TRBD1. The CDR3 covers 16 residues. Germline values: CDR1 LGHNA, CDR2 YSLEER. J was trimmed by 1 base and V by 4 bases; bases with no gene match: 9. CDR3 amino acids: CASSLQPGQINYGYTF. The CDR3 DNA follows: TGCGCCAGCAGCCTCCAACCGGGACAGATTAACTATGGCTACACCTTC.

J is TRBJ1-5 and V is TRBV27; no firm D call. Germline CDR1 is MNHEY and CDR2 is SMNVEV (reference sequence). The CDR3 contains 13 residues. V was cut by 2 bases and J by 6 bases, with 8 bases left in between. The CDR3 region is CASSLRGSQPQHF. DNA for the CDR3: TGTGCCAGCAGTTTAAGAGGTAGTCAGCCCCAGCATTTT.

Written as DNA, the CDR3 is TGTGCCAGTAGCCTCGGCGGAGGGAGTGAAAAACTGTTTTTT. It translates to CASSLGGGSEKLFF. The chain recombines TRBV19 with TRBJ1-4; D uncertain. The germline gives CDR1 LNHDA, CDR2 SQIVND (reference sequence). The CDR3 is 14 amino acids. V lost 6 bases and J 7 bases, leaving 15 bases between the germline ends.

The chain is built from TRBV9 and TRBJ1-1; tentatively, D is TRBD1 (5 bases). The germline V gene encodes CDR1 SGDLS and CDR2 YYNGEE. V was clipped by 5 bases and J by 6 bases, with 11 bases between them. This CDR3 has 12 residues. CDR3 loop: CASSDQGSEAFF. CDR3 in DNA: TGTGCCAGCAGTGATCAGGGATCTGAAGCTTTCTTT.

The chain is built from TRBV30 and TRBJ1-6, with a possible D match to TRBD1 (5 bases). Germline values: CDR1 GTSNPN, CDR2 SVGIG (reference sequence). Trimming pared 5 bases from V and 7 bases from J, leaving 12 bases between. The length of the CDR3 is 13 residues. The DNA for the CDR3 is TGTGCCTGGGCAGGGTGGCGAAATTCACCCCTCCACTTT. Encoded protein: CAWAGWRNSPLHF.

This chain connects TRBV5-1 to TRBJ2-2; possible D gene TRBD2, 5 bases. V lost 2 bases to trimming and J lost 1 base, with 9 bases between them. Germline V gene sequence: CDR1 SGHRS, CDR2 YFSETQ. This CDR3 is 15 amino acids long. The CDR3: CASSFGDLNTGELFF. CDR3 bases: TGCGCCAGCAGCTTCGGGGATTTGAACACCGGGGAGCTGTTTTTT.

The chain is built from TRBV6-2 or TRBV6-3 and TRBJ2-7; 7 bases fit TRBD1. CDR1 is MNHEY and CDR2 is SVGEGT in the germline V gene. V lost 2 bases to trimming and J lost 1 base; unmatched junction nucleotides: 8. This CDR3 contains 16 residues. CDR3: CASSYTGQDLSYEQYF. DNA of the CDR3: TGTGCCAGCAGTTACACCGGACAGGACCTTTCCTACGAGCAGTACTTC.

As concerns this clone: At the DNA level, this CDR3 is encoded by other sequences in the same sample as well. The chain links TRBV24-1 to TRBJ1-5, with 10 positions matching TRBD1. From germline, CDR1 is KGHDR and CDR2 SFDVKD. V was clipped by 4 bases and J by 4 bases; unmatched bases: 3. CDR3 size: 15 residues. The DNA for the CDR3 is TGTGCCACCAGTGACTCGGGACAGGGGAATCAGCCCCAGCATTTT. Amino acids: CATSDSGQGNQPQHF.

The chain couples TRBV2 to TRBJ1-3; no definite D call. Trimming cost V 2 bases and J 3 bases, with 14 bases left between them. There are 16 residues in the CDR3. Germline V gene sequence: CDR1 SNHLY, CDR2 FYNNEI. CDR3 loop: CASSESGAYGGNTIYF. CDR3 nucleotides: TGTGCCAGCAGTGAAAGTGGTGCCTACGGTGGAAACACCATATATTTT.

This clone has a single count. The V call is TRBV6-2 or TRBV6-3, the J call TRBJ1-6; 9 bases agree with TRBD1. The CDR3 contains 14 residues. J lost 10 bases, V lost 6 bases, and 7 bases had no gene match. Germline CDR1 is MNHEY and CDR2 is SVGEGT. CDR3 region: CASSLQGAGSPLHF. The CDR3 DNA follows: TGTGCCAGCAGCCTACAGGGGGCGGGATCACCCCTCCACTTT.

The chain carries TRBV11-2 and TRBJ1-1; 10 bases are shared with TRBD1. The CDR3 has 17 residues. The ends lost 3 bases at V and 1 base at J; junction bases unmatched: 8. Germline V gene lookup returns CDR1 SGHAT and CDR2 FQNNGV. CDR3 coding DNA: TGTGCCAGCAGCTTTAGACGAGGGACAGGGGAGAACACTGAAGCTTTCTTT. Amino acids: CASSFRRGTGENTEAFF.

The V gene is TRBV14, the J gene TRBJ2-1, with TRBD1 matching over 7 bases. Germline assignment: CDR1 SGHDN and CDR2 FVKESK. V lost 4 bases and J lost 7; bases outside the gene matches: 1. The CDR3 consists of 12 residues. The CDR3 loop reads CASSPQGNEQFF. In DNA, the CDR3 is TGTGCCAGCAGCCCACAGGGGAATGAGCAGTTCTTC.

This rearrangement joins TRBV28 to TRBJ2-3; 7 nucleotides agree with TRBD1. There are 15 residues in the CDR3. The germline V gene encodes CDR1 MDHEN and CDR2 SYDVKM. Trimming at V came to 4 bases and at J to 4 bases, leaving 8 bases not matched to a gene. CDR3 sequence reads: CASSSRTGSADTQYF. The CDR3 nucleotides read TGTGCCAGCAGTTCCCGGACAGGATCTGCAGATACGCAGTATTTT.

V is TRBV5-1 and J is TRBJ2-1; 12 bases fit TRBD2. Germline CDR1 is SGHRS and CDR2 is YFSETQ. The length of the CDR3 is 16 residues. The J segment lost 6 bases and the V segment lost 3 bases, leaving 7 bases of the junction unmatched. The CDR3 is CASSSLAGGQVNEQFF. CDR3 nucleotides: TGCGCCAGCAGCTCCCTAGCGGGGGGGCAGGTCAATGAGCAGTTCTTC.

The chain links TRBV2 to TRBJ2-1, with 12 nucleotides matching TRBD2. V gave up 8 bases and J gave up 9 bases; unmatched junction bases: 5. Germline CDR1 SNHLY, CDR2 FYNNEI. The CDR3 spans 13 residues. The CDR3 reads CASCLAGGAEQFF. CDR3 DNA sequence: TGTGCCAGCTGTCTAGCGGGGGGGGCTGAGCAGTTCTTC.

The chain carries TRBV6-5 and TRBJ1-2; 10 bases align to TRBD1. Germline assignment: CDR1 MNHEY and CDR2 SVGAGI. This CDR3 spans 15 amino acids. The V segment lost 5 bases and the J segment 4 bases; nucleotides outside the gene matches: 7. This CDR3 reads CASSPRQGAGYGYTF. CDR3 nucleotides: TGTGCCAGCAGTCCCAGACAGGGGGCCGGCTATGGCTACACCTTC.

This sequence joins TRBV10-3 and TRBJ1-1; D not certain. CDR3 length: 11 amino acids. V was clipped by 4 bases and J by 6 bases, with 6 bases between them. Germline CDR1 and CDR2: ENHRY and SYGVKD. CDR3 nucleotides: TGTGCCATCAGTGGGGCGTCTGAAGCTTTCTTT. This encodes CAISGASEAFF.

This clone showed up many times. The V and J genes are TRBV2 and TRBJ2-1, with 7 bases fitting TRBD1. The CDR3 is made up of 15 amino acids. CDR1 is SNHLY, CDR2 FYNNEI, per germline. V lost 8 bases to trimming and J lost 1 base; unmatched junction nucleotides: 8. The CDR3 reads CASATGSESYNEQFF. The CDR3 region has the DNA TGTGCCAGCGCGACAGGGTCTGAGTCCTACAATGAGCAGTTCTTC.

The chain joins TRBV7-3 to TRBJ1-1; D remains ambiguous. This CDR3 comprises 13 residues. The germline V gene has CDR1 SGHTA and CDR2 FQGTGA. Trimming removed 4 bases at V and 11 bases at J, with 17 bases between. CDR3 sequence (DNA): TGTGCCAGCAGCTCCCACGAGGGAGGGCGGGCTTTCTTT. Amino acid sequence: CASSSHEGGRAFF.

This clone was seen repeatedly, ten times or more. The chain carries TRBV19 and TRBJ2-2; D possibly corresponds to TRBD1 (5 bases). Germline values: CDR1 LNHDA, CDR2 SQIVND (reference sequence). The V end was cut by 8 bases, the J end by 6 bases, with 13 bases between. CDR3 size: 13 residues. The CDR3 DNA reads TGTGCCAGTGACAGTAGTTTTTCCGGGGAGCTGTTTTTT. This translates into CASDSSFSGELFF. Complete variable domain (other parts from reference TRBV19 and TRBJ2-2): DGGITQSPKYLFRKEGQNVTLSCEQNLNHDAMYWYRQDPGQGLRLIYYSQIVNDFQKGDIAEGYSVSREKKESFPLTVTSAQKNPTAFYLCASDSSFSGELFFGEGSRLTVL.

This chain links TRBV19 with TRBJ1-2; no definite D call. The CDR3 length is 10 residues. Looked up from germline, CDR1 is LNHDA and CDR2 is SQIVND (reference sequence). Trimming removed 6 bases at V and 6 bases at J, with 5 bases between. DNA for the CDR3: TGTGCCAGTAGACTAGATGGCTACACCTTC. This codes for CASRLDGYTF. The complete variable domain, with remaining parts taken from reference TRBV19 and TRBJ1-2, reads DGGITQSPKYLFRKEGQNVTLSCEQNLNHDAMYWYRQDPGQGLRLIYYSQIVNDFQKGDIAEGYSVSREKKESFPLTVTSAQKNPTAFYLCASRLDGYTFGSGTRLTVV.